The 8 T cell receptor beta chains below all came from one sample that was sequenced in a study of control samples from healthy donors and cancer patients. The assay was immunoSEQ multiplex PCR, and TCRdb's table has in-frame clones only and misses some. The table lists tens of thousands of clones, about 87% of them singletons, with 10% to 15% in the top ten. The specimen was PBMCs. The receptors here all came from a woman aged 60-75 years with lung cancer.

In DNA form, the CDR3 reads TGTGCCAGCAGTAACTTGCCGGGACTAGGCTACGAGCAGTACTTC. This sequence encodes CASSNLPGLGYEQYF. This sequence joins TRBV28 and TRBJ2-7; 8 nucleotides align to TRBD2. CDR3 size: 15 residues. The J segment lost 3 bases and the V segment lost 5 bases, leaving 9 bases of the junction unmatched. The V gene's germline CDR1 is MDHEN and CDR2 SYDVKM. Full variable domain (rest looked up from reference TRBV28 and TRBJ2-7): DVKVTQSSRYLVKRTGEKVFLECVQDMDHENMFWYRQDPGLGLRLIYFSYDVKMKEKGDIPEGYSVSREKKERFSLILESASTNQTSMYLCASSNLPGLGYEQYFGPGTRLTVT.

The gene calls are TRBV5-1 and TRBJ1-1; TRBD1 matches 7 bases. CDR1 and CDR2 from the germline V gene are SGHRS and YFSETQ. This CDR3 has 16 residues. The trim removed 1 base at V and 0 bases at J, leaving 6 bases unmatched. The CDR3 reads CASSLTGAEMNTEAFF. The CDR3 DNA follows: TGCGCCAGCAGCTTGACAGGGGCCGAGATGAACACTGAAGCTTTCTTT.

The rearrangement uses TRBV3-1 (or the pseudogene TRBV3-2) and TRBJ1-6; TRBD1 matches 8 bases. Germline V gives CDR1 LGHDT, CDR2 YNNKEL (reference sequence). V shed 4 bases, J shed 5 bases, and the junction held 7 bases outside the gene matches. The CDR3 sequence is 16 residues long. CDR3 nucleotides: TGTGCCAGCAGCCTGGGATCAGGGGGCAATAATTCACCCCTCCACTTT. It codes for CASSLGSGGNNSPLHF.

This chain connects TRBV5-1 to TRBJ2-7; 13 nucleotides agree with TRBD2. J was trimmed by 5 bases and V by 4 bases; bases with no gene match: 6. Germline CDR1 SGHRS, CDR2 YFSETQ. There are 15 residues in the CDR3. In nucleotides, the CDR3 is TGCGCCAGCAGCCTAACTAGCGGGAGGGGAGACGAGCAGTACTTC. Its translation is CASSLTSGRGDEQYF.

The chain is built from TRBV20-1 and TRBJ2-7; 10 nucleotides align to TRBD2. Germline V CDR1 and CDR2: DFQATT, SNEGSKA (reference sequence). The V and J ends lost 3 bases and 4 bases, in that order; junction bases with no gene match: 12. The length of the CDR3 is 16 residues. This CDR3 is CSASRPSGSVRYEQYF. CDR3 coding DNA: TGCAGTGCTAGTCGGCCTAGCGGGAGTGTACGGTACGAGCAGTACTTC.

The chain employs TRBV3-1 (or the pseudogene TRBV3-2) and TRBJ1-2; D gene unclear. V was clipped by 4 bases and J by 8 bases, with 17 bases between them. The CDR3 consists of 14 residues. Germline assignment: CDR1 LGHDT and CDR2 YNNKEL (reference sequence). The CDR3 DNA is TGTGCCAGCAGCCCCCCAGGCCCTTCGAGGGGCTACACCTTC. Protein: CASSPPGPSRGYTF.

The CDR3 nucleotides are TGTGCCAGCAGCAATTTGGGGGAGACCCAGTACTTC. It yields the protein CASSNLGETQYF. This chain links TRBV11-2 with TRBJ2-5; no reliable D call. Germline V CDR1 and CDR2: SGHAT, FQNNGV. The CDR3 runs 12 residues. Between the trimmed V and J ends, which lost 5 bases and 5 bases, there was a span of 9 bases.

In DNA, the CDR3 is TGCGCCAGCAGCTTGGGACTAGCGGGAGGGGAAGAGACCCAGTACTTC. It translates to CASSLGLAGGEETQYF. The V call is TRBV5-1, the J call TRBJ2-5; 14 bases fit TRBD2. Germline CDR1 reads SGHRS; CDR2 reads YFSETQ. CDR3 length: 16 residues. V was clipped by 0 bases and J by 3 bases; unmatched bases: 1.